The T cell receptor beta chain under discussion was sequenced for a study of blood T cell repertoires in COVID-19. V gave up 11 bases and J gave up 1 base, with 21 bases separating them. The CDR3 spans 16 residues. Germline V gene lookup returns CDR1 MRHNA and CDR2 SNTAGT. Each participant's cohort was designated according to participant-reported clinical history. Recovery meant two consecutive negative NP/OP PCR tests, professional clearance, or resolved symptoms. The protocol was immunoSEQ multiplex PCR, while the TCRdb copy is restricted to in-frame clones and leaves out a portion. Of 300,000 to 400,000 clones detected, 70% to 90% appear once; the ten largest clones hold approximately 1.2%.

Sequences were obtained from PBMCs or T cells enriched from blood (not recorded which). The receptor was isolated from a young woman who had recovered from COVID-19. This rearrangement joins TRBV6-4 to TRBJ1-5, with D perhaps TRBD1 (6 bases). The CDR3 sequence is CAPTGRGDKSNQPQHF. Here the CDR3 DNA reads TGTGCCCCCACGGGCAGGGGAGATAAGAGCAATCAGCCCCAGCATTTT.